The 10 T cell receptor beta chains below were found in one sample sequenced in a study of CXCR3-negative and CXCR3-positive naive CD8 T cells. Study-wide results and caveats: Greater hydrophobicity was found in TRB CDR3s of CXCR3-positive naive cells than of CXCR3-negative naive cells.

Antigen specificity for these receptors is unknown. TRB cDNA was prepared as libraries by UMI-labeled 5' RACE. TCRdb re-analyzed the 5' RACE reads; it lists each CDR3 protein once, without DNA. Its listing shows some 140,000 distinct CDR3 sequences. The sequenced sample was naive CXCR3+ CD8+ T cells from blood. Subset given: CD45RO-CCR7+CD27+CD95- naive CD8+ T cells expressing CXCR3 (TNR3+). The receptor source for this set is a human donor in good health. Some clones in this sample may be carry-over from other donors' samples.

V and J are TRBV2 and TRBJ1-1. The germline V gene encodes CDR1 SNHLY and CDR2 FYNNEI. The CDR3 is 13 residues long. CDR3 residues: CAVPEDGNTEAFF. Based on the CDR3 plus reference TRBV2 and TRBJ1-1, the full variable domain is EPEVTQTPSHQVTQMGQEVILRCVPISNHLYFYWYRQILGQKVEFLVSFYNNEISEKSEIFDDQFSVERPDGSNFTLKIRSTKLEDSAMYFCAVPEDGNTEAFFGQGTRLTVV.

This chain uses TRBV20-1 with TRBJ2-5; as DNA is missing, the TRBD2 call by TCRdb cannot be tested. This CDR3 spans 16 amino acids. CDR1 DFQATT and CDR2 SNEGSKA come from the germline V gene (reference sequence). CDR3: CIARDIEASSQETQYF.

The gene calls are TRBV14 and TRBJ2-1; the TRBD2 assignment by TCRdb is unverifiable without DNA. There are 20 residues in the CDR3. Germline-derived CDR1 and CDR2 are SGHDN and FVKESK. CDR3: CASSQDRLAGDTQFFHEQFF. Full variable domain (remainder filled in from reference TRBV14 and TRBJ2-1): EAGVTQFPSHSVIEKGQTVTLRCDPISGHDNLYWYRRVMGKEIKFLLHFVKESKQDESGMPNNRFLAERTGGTYSTLKVQPAELEDSGVYFCASSQDRLAGDTQFFHEQFFGPGTRLTVL.

The V and J genes are TRBV29-1 and TRBJ2-7; the TCRdb D gene call, TRBD2, has no DNA to confirm it. The germline CDR1 and CDR2 sequences are SQVTM and ANQGSEA. The CDR3 runs 19 residues. The CDR3 loop is CSVEEDPGLAGMSSYEQYF.

The genes are TRBV2 and TRBJ1-5. This CDR3 has 13 amino acids. Germline V gives CDR1 SNHLY, CDR2 FYNNEI. CDR3: CASSDWGNQPQHF.

This sequence joins TRBV28 and TRBJ1-5; TCRdb's D call, TRBD1, is unchecked because there is no DNA. Germline assignment: CDR1 MDHEN and CDR2 SYDVKM. This CDR3 comprises 15 residues. CDR3: CASINGGQFREPQHF.

The chain employs TRBV4-3 and TRBJ2-7; TCRdb gives TRBD1 as the D gene, but with no DNA this cannot be confirmed. CDR1 LGHNA and CDR2 YSLEER come from the germline V gene. The CDR3 runs 16 residues. CDR3 loop: CASSQDSTGRAYEQYF.

The genes are TRBV7-9 and TRBJ1-1; the D call of TRBD1 rests on TCRdb alone, since no DNA is present to check it. The CDR3 runs to 15 residues. The V gene's germline CDR1 is SEHNR and CDR2 FQNEAQ (reference sequence). The CDR3 here is CASSLAGQGVTEAFF.

The chain recombines TRBV10-3 with TRBJ2-1; TCRdb's assignment of TRBD1 cannot be checked, as there is no DNA. CDR3 size: 15 residues. Germline CDR1 is ENHRY and CDR2 is SYGVKD. The CDR3 spells CAISESGGLYNEQFF.

This chain connects TRBV4-2 to TRBJ2-7; TCRdb outputs TRBD1, but without DNA this stays unchecked. The CDR3 totals 14 residues. Germline V gives CDR1 LGHNA, CDR2 YNFKEQ. The CDR3 sequence is CASTQAGEEGEQYF.